In this sample, the clone carrying this T cell receptor beta chain turned up a few times. Its antigen remains unidentified. Here immunoSEQ multiplex PCR was the method, and the copy in TCRdb shows in-frame clones only, minus some. The table lists over 1,000 clones, about a fifth of them singletons, with over 9.5% in the top ten. Trimming took 4 bases from V and 2 from J, leaving 12 bases between them. Germline V lookup: CDR1 MNHGY, CDR2 SAAAGT. The CDR3 extends over 15 amino acids. These data are taken from a study of T cells in localized non-small cell lung cancer. Study-wide results and caveats: Owing to sequencing of a solitary tumor region, heterogeneity cannot be discounted.

The TCR was taken from a male donor at least 60 years old with stage III squamous cell lung carcinoma. The rearrangement uses TRBV6-8 and TRBJ1-3, with D maybe TRBD1 (5 bases). Sequencing used normal lung tissue next to the tumor, obtained before any cancer treatment. CDR3: CASSSQATPGNTIYF. The CDR3 DNA follows: TGTGCCAGCAGTTCACAGGCTACGCCTGGAAACACCATATATTTT.